This TCR beta chain originates from a study of shared clonotypes between healthy human individuals. Assay used: immunoSEQ multiplex PCR; TCRdb lists only in-frame clones, some missing. Found here are over 850,000 clones, around 82% of them singletons; the top ten hold around 0.47%. Trimming stripped 6 bases from V and 4 bases from J, with 12 bases between. Germline V gives CDR1 SNHLY, CDR2 FYNNEI. The CDR3 consists of 14 residues. This receptor was obtained from a man between 18 and 35 years old in good health. Some clones in this sample may be carry-over from other donors' samples. Sequenced sample: memory CD4+ T cells from PBMCs. Described subset: CD45RA-negative fraction. V is TRBV2 and J is TRBJ2-2; D gene unclear. DNA of the CDR3: TGTGCCAGCAGCCCCACGGCTCGCACCGGGGAGCTGTTTTTT. It translates to CASSPTARTGELFF. Full variable domain (missing parts from reference TRBV2 and TRBJ2-2): EPEVTQTPSHQVTQMGQEVILRCVPISNHLYFYWYRQILGQKVEFLVSFYNNEISEKSEIFDDQFSVERPDGSNFTLKIRSTKLEDSAMYFCASSPTARTGELFFGEGSRLTVL.